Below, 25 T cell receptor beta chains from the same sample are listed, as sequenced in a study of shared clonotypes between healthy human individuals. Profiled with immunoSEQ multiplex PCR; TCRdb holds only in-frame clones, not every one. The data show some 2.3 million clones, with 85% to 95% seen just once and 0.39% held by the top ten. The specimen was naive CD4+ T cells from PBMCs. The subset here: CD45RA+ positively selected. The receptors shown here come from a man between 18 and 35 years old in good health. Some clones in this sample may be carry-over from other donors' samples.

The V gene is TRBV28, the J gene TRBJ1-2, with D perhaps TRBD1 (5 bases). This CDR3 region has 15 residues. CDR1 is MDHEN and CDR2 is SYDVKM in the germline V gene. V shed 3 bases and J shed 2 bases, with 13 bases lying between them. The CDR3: CASSFSGGINYGYTF. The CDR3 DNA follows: TGTGCCAGCAGTTTTTCTGGGGGAATCAACTATGGCTACACCTTC.

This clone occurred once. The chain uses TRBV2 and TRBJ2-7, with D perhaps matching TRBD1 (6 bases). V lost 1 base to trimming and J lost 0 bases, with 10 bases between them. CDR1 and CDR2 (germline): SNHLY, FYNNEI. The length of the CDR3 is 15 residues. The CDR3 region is CASSEGGGVSYEQYF. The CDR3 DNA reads TGTGCCAGCAGTGAAGGAGGGGGAGTCTCCTACGAGCAGTACTTC. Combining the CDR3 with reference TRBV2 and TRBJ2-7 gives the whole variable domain EPEVTQTPSHQVTQMGQEVILRCVPISNHLYFYWYRQILGQKVEFLVSFYNNEISEKSEIFDDQFSVERPDGSNFTLKIRSTKLEDSAMYFCASSEGGGVSYEQYFGPGTRLTVT.

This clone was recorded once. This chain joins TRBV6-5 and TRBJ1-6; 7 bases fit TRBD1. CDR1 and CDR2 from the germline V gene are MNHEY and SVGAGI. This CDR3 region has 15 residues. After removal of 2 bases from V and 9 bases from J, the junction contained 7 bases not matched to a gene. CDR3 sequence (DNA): TGTGCCAGCAGTTACCGGGACAGTAGTTTTTCACCCCTCCACTTT. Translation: CASSYRDSSFSPLHF.

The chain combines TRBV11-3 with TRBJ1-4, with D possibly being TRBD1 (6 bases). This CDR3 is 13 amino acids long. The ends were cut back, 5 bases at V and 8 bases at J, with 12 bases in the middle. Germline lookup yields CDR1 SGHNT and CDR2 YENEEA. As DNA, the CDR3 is TGTGCCAGCAGCAAACAACAGGGCGAAAAACTGTTTTTT. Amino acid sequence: CASSKQQGEKLFF.

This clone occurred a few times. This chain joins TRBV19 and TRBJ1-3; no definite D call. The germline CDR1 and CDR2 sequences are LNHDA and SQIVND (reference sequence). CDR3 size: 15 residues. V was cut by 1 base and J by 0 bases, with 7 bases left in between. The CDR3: CASSIGHFSGNTIYF. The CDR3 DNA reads TGTGCCAGTAGTATAGGGCACTTCTCTGGAAACACCATATATTTT.

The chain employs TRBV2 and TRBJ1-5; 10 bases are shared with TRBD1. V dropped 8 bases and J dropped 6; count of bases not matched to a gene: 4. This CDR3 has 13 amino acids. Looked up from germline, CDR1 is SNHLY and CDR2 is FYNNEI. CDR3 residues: CASRDRGVQPQHF. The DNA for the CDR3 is TGTGCCAGCCGGGACAGGGGAGTTCAGCCCCAGCATTTT.

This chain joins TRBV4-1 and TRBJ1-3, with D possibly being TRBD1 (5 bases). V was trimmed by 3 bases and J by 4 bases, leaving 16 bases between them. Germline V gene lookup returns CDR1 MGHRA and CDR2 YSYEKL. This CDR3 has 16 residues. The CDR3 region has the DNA TGCGCCAGCAGCCACCTAGGCAGGGCGAGGGGAAACACCATATATTTT. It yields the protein CASSHLGRARGNTIYF.

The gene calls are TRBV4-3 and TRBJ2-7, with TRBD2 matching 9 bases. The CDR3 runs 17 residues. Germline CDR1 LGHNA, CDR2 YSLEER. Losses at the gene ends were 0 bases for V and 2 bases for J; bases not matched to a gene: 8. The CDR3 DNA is TGCGCCAGCAGCCAAGATCGGCTAGCGGGACTTACCTACGAGCAGTACTTC. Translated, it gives CASSQDRLAGLTYEQYF.

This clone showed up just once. The CDR3 protein is CAWSSHGRPNYGYTF. The CDR3 nucleotides are TGTGCCTGGAGTAGTCACGGTCGTCCTAACTATGGCTACACCTTC. The rearrangement joins TRBV30 to TRBJ1-2, with D uncertain. This CDR3 region has 15 residues. Germline CDR1 GTSNPN, CDR2 SVGIG (reference sequence). Trimming removed 2 bases at V and 0 bases at J, with 13 bases between.

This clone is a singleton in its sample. CDR3 nucleotides: TGTGCCAGCAGCCATACAGGGGGCTACGAGCAGTACTTC. Its protein product is CASSHTGGYEQYF. The chain employs TRBV11-3 and TRBJ2-7, with 8 positions matching TRBD1. Trimming removed 5 bases from V and 3 bases from J; junction bases left unmatched: 3. Germline values: CDR1 SGHNT, CDR2 YENEEA. The CDR3 has 13 amino acids.

The CDR3 sequence is CSVTGGTRVPYGYTF. The CDR3 DNA is TGCAGCGTAACCGGCGGGACACGGGTGCCCTATGGCTACACCTTC. This chain uses TRBV29-1 with TRBJ1-2, with D possibly being TRBD1 (6 bases). With 6 bases removed from V and 4 bases from J, the gap between germline ends came to 21 bases. The CDR3 totals 15 residues. The germline CDR1 and CDR2 sequences are SQVTM and ANQGSEA.

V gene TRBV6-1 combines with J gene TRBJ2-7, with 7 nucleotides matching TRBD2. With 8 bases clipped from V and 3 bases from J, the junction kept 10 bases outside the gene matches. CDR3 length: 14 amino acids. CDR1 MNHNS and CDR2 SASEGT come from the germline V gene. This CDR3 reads CASVGVGGRYEQYF. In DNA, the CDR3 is TGTGCCAGCGTAGGAGTGGGAGGGCGCTACGAGCAGTACTTC.

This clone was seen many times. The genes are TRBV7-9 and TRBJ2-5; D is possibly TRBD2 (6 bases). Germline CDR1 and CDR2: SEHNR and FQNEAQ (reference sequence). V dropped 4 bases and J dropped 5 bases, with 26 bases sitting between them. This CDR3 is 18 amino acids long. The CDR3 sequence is CASSWGWDSIKRQETQYF. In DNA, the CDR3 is TGTGCCAGCAGCTGGGGCTGGGACTCTATAAAGCGTCAGGAGACCCAGTACTTC.

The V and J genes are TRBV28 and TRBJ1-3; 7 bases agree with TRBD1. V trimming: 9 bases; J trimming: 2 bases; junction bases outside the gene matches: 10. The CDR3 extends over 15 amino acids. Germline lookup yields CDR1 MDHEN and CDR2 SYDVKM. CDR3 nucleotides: TGTGCCAGTAAGACAGGGAGACGTGCTGGAAACACCATATATTTT. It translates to CASKTGRRAGNTIYF.

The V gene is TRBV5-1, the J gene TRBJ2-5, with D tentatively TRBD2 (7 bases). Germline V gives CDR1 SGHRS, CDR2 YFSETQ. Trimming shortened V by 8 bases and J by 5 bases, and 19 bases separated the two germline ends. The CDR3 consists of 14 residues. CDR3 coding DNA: TGCGCCAGTGGGACGGGGGGCGTCGGGGAGACCCAGTACTTC. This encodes CASGTGGVGETQYF.

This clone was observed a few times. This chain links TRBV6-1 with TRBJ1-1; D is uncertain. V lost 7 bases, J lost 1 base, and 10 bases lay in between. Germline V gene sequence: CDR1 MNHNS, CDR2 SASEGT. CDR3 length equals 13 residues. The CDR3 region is CASTLTGNTEAFF. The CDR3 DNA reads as TGTGCCAGCACCTTGACCGGGAACACTGAAGCTTTCTTT.

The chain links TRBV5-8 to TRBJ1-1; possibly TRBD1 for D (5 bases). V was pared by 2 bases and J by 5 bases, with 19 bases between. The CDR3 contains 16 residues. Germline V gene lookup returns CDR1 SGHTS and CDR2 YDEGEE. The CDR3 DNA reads TGTGCCAGCAGCTTTGGGGCAGTAAAAAGAGGTACTGAAGCTTTCTTT. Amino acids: CASSFGAVKRGTEAFF.

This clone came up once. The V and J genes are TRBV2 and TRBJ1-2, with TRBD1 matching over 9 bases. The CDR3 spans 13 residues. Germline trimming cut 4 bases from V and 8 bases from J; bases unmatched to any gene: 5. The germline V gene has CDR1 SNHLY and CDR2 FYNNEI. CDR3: CASSGTGVRGYTF. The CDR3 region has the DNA TGTGCCAGCAGTGGGACAGGGGTGCGAGGCTACACCTTC. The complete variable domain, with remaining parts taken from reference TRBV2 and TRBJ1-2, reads EPEVTQTPSHQVTQMGQEVILRCVPISNHLYFYWYRQILGQKVEFLVSFYNNEISEKSEIFDDQFSVERPDGSNFTLKIRSTKLEDSAMYFCASSGTGVRGYTFGSGTRLTVV.

The chain's CDR3 is CASSSVGGRGANTEAFF. The CDR3 region has the DNA TGTGCCAGCAGCTCGGTGGGGGGCCGGGGTGCGAACACTGAAGCTTTCTTT. The chain has TRBV27 and TRBJ1-1; possibly TRBD1 for D (6 bases). CDR1 is MNHEY and CDR2 is SMNVEV in the germline V gene (reference sequence). The length of the CDR3 is 17 residues. Trimming removed 6 bases at V and 1 base at J, with 21 bases between.

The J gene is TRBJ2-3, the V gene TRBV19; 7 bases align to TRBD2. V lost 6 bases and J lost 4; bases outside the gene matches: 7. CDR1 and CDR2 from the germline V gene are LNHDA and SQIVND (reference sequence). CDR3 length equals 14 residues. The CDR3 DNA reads TGTGCCAGTAGCAGAGGGAGGGTTCCAGATACGCAGTATTTT. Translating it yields CASSRGRVPDTQYF.

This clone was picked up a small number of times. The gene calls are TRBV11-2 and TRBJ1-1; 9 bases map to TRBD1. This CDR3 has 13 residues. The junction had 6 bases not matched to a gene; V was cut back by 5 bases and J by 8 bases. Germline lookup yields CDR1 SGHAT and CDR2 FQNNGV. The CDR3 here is CASSAGTGREAFF. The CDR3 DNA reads TGTGCCAGCAGCGCAGGGACAGGGCGAGAAGCTTTCTTT.

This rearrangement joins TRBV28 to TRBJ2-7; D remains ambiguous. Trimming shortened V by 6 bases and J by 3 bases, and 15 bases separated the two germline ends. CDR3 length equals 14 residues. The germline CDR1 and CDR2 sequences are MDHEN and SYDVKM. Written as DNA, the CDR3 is TGTGCCAGCAGCCCCCGGCCCAGTTACTACGAGCAGTACTTC. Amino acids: CASSPRPSYYEQYF.

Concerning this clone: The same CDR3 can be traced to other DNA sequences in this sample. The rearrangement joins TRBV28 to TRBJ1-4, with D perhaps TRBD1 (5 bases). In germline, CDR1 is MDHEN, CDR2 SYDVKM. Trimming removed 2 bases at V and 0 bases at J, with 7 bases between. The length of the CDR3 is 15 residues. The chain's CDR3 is CASSLMGATNEKLFF. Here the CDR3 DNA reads TGTGCCAGCAGTTTAATGGGGGCAACTAATGAAAAACTGTTTTTT.

CDR3 residues: CASSILPGGDGYTF. In nucleotides, the CDR3 is TGTGCCAGTAGTATCCTCCCGGGAGGGGACGGCTACACCTTC. This sequence joins TRBV19 and TRBJ1-2, with D possibly TRBD1 on 5 matching bases. The CDR3 runs 14 residues. Looked up from germline, CDR1 is LNHDA and CDR2 is SQIVND (reference sequence). Trimming cost V 3 bases and J 8 bases, with 16 bases left between them.

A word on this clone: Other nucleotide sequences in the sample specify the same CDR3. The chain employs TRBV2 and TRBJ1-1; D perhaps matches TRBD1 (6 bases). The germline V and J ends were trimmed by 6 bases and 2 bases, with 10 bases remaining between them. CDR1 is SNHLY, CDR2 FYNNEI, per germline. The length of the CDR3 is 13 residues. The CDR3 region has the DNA TGTGCCAGCAGAGGACAGTTCAACACTGAAGCTTTCTTT. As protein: CASRGQFNTEAFF.